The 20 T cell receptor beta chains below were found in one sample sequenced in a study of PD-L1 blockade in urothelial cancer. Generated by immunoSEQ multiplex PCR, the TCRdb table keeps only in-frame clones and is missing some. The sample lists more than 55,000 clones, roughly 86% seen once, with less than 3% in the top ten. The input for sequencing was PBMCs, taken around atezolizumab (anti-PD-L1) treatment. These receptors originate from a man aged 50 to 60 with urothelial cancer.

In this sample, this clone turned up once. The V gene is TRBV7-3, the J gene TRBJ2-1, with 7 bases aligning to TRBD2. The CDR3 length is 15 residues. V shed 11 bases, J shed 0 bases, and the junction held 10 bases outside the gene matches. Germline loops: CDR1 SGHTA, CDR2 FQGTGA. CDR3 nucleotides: TGTGCCTCAGCCAATGGCGGGAGCTCCTACAATGAGCAGTTCTTC. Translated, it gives CASANGGSSYNEQFF.

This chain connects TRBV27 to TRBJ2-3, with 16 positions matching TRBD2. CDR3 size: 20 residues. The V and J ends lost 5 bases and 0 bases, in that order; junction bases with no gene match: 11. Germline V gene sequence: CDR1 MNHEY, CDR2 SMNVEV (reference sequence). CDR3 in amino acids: CASSPLGLAGGPASTDTQYF. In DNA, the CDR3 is TGTGCCAGCAGTCCCCTGGGACTAGCGGGAGGGCCAGCTAGCACAGATACGCAGTATTTT.

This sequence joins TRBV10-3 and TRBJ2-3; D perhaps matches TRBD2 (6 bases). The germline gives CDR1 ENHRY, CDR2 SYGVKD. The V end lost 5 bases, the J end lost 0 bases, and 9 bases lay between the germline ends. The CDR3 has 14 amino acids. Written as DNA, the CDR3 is TGTGCCATCAGTACCGGGACTAGCACAGATACGCAGTATTTT. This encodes CAISTGTSTDTQYF.

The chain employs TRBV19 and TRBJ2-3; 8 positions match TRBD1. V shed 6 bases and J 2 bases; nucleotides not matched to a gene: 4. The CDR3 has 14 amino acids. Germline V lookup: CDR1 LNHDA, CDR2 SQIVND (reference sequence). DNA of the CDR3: TGTGCCAGTAGGGACAGGGATACCACAGATACGCAGTATTTT. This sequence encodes CASRDRDTTDTQYF.

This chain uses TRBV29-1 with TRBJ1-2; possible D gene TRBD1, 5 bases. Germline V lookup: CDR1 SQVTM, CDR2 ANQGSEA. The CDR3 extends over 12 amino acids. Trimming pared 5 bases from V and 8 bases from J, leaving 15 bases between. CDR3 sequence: CSVRTGRIGYTF. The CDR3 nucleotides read TGCAGCGTTCGCACAGGCCGGATAGGCTACACCTTC.

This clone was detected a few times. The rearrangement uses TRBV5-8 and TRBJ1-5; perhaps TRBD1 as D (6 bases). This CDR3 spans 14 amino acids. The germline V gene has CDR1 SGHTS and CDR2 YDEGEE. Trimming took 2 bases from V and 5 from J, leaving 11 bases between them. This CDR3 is CASSLGQQYQPQHF. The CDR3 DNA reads TGTGCCAGCAGCTTAGGACAGCAATATCAGCCCCAGCATTTT.

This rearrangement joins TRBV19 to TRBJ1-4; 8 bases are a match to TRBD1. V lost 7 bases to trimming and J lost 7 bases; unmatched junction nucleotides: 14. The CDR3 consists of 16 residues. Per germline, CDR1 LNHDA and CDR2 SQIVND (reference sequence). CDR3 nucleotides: TGTGCCAGTACTGATCAGGGGGCGATTCAAGGTGAAAAACTGTTTTTT. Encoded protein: CASTDQGAIQGEKLFF.

DNA of the CDR3: TGTGCCAGCAGGGCTAGCGGGGCCTACGAGCAGTACTTC. Amino acids: CASRASGAYEQYF. The chain recombines TRBV27 with TRBJ2-7; 9 nucleotides line up with TRBD2. Germline V gene lookup returns CDR1 MNHEY and CDR2 SMNVEV (reference sequence). This CDR3 is 13 amino acids long. V shed 6 bases, J shed 2 bases, and the junction held 2 bases outside the gene matches.

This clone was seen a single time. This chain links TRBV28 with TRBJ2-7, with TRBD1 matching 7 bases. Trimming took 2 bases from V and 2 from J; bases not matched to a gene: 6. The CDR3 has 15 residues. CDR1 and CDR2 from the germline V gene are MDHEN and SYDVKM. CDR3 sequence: CASSLRAGGTYEQYF. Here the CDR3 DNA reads TGTGCCAGCAGTTTAAGGGCAGGGGGTACCTACGAGCAGTACTTC.

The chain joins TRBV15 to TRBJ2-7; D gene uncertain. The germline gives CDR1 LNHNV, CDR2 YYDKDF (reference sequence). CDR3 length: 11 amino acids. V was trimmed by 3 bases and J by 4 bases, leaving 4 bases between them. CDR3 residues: CATSRTYEQYF. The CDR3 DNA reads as TGTGCCACCAGCAGGACTTACGAGCAGTACTTC.

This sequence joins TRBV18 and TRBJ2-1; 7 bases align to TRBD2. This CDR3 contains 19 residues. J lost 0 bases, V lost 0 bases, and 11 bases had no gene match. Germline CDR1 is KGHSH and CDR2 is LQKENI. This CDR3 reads CASSPPGGSTPSSYNEQFF. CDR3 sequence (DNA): TGTGCCAGCTCACCACCGGGCGGGAGTACCCCGAGCTCCTACAATGAGCAGTTCTTC.

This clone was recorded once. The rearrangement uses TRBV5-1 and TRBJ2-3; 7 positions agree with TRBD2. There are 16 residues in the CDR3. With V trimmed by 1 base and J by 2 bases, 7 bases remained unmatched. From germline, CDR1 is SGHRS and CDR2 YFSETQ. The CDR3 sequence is CASSLRPGGTTDTQYF. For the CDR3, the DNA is TGCGCCAGCAGCTTGAGGCCGGGAGGTACCACAGATACGCAGTATTTT.

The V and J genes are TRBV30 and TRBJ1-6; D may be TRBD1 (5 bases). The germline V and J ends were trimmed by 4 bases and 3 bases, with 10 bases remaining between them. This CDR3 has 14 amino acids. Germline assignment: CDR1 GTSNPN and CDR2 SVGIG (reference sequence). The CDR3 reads CAWTWGSYNSPLHF. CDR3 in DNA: TGTGCCTGGACCTGGGGCAGCTATAATTCACCCCTCCACTTT.

The CDR3, as DNA: TGTGCCAGCAGCTTATTTTCTAGTCCCGGGGCCAACGTCCTGACTTTC. Its protein is CASSLFSSPGANVLTF. The genes are TRBV7-3 and TRBJ2-6; D unclear. V was shortened by 2 bases and J by 4 bases, with 12 bases between the two germline ends. The length of the CDR3 is 16 residues. Per germline, CDR1 SGHTA and CDR2 FQGTGA. The full variable domain, completed using reference TRBV7-3 and TRBJ2-6, is GAGVSQTPSNKVTEKGKYVELRCDPISGHTALYWYRQSLGQGPEFLIYFQGTGAADDSGLPNDRFFAVRPEGSVSTLKIQRTERGDSAVYLCASSLFSSPGANVLTFGAGSRLTVL.

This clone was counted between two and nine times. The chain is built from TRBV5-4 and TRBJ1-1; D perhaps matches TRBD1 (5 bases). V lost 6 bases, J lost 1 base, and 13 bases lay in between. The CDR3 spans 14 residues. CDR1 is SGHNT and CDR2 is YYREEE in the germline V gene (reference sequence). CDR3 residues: CASTWGGSNTEAFF. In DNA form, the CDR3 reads TGTGCCAGCACCTGGGGGGGATCGAACACTGAAGCTTTCTTT.

The CDR3 region is CAWSVHSNMNTEAFF. Written as DNA, the CDR3 is TGTGCCTGGAGTGTACACAGCAACATGAACACTGAAGCTTTCTTT. The V gene is TRBV30, the J gene TRBJ1-1; D not resolved. Trimming took 0 bases from V and 0 from J, leaving 11 bases between them. The CDR3 runs 15 residues. CDR1 GTSNPN and CDR2 SVGIG come from the germline V gene (reference sequence).

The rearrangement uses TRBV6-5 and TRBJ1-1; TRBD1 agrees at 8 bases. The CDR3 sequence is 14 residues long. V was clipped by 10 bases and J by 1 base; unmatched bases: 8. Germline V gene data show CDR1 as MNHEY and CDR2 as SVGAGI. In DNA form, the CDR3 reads TGTGCCACCCACCGGACAGGGCGGAACACTGAAGCTTTCTTT. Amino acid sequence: CATHRTGRNTEAFF.

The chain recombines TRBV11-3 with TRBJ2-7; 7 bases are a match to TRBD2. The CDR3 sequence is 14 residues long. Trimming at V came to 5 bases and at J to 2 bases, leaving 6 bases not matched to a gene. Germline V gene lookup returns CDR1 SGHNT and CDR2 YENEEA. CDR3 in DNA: TGTGCCAGCAGCCCTAGCGGTAGACCCTACGAGCAGTACTTC. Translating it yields CASSPSGRPYEQYF.

CDR3 nucleotides: TGTGCCAGCAGTTTACAGGGATGGGGCACTGAAGCTTTCTTT. Protein product: CASSLQGWGTEAFF. The rearrangement links TRBV27 to TRBJ1-1, with D maybe TRBD1 (5 bases). Germline assignment: CDR1 MNHEY and CDR2 SMNVEV (reference sequence). There are 14 residues in the CDR3. V was pared by 2 bases and J by 4 bases, with 11 bases between.

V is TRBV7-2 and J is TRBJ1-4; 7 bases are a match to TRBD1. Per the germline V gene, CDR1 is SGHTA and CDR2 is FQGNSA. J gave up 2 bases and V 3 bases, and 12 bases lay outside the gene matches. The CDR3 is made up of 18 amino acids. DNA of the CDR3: TGTGCCAGCAGCTTGAGACTTACAGGGGTAGGGACTAATGAAAAACTGTTTTTT. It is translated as CASSLRLTGVGTNEKLFF. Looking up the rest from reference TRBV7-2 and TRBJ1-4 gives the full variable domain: GAGVSQSPSNKVTEKGKDVELRCDPISGHTALYWYRQSLGQGLEFLIYFQGNSAPDKSGLPSDRFSAERTGGSVSTLTIQRTQQEDSAVYLCASSLRLTGVGTNEKLFFGSGTQLSVL.